This TCR beta chain was observed in a study of blood T cell repertoires in COVID-19. About the study: COVID-19 samples from acute and convalescent phases originated in the United States, Italy and Spain.

How the authors handled the data: Nucleated cell number was recorded as an estimate derived from reference gene primer amplification. Clones were read by immunoSEQ multiplex PCR, and TCRdb kept only the in-frame ones, dropping some. V and J calls and clone size come straight from that table; D and trimming were deduced from the DNA. Of 130,000 to 150,000 clones detected, approximately 90% appear once; the ten largest clones hold 0.8% to 0.95%. Germline V gene lookup returns CDR1 LNHDA and CDR2 SQIVND (reference sequence). The CDR3 sequence is 16 residues long. The J segment lost 6 bases and the V segment lost 4 bases, leaving 7 bases of the junction unmatched.

Source material: peripheral blood. V usage is TRBV19 and J usage is TRBJ2-3, with 13 bases aligning to TRBD2. This receptor was identified in a woman in her forties or fifties with acute or convalescent COVID-19. The CDR3 protein is CASSRTSGGAIDTQYF. The CDR3 nucleotides read TGTGCCAGTAGTAGAACTAGCGGGGGGGCCATTGATACGCAGTATTTT.